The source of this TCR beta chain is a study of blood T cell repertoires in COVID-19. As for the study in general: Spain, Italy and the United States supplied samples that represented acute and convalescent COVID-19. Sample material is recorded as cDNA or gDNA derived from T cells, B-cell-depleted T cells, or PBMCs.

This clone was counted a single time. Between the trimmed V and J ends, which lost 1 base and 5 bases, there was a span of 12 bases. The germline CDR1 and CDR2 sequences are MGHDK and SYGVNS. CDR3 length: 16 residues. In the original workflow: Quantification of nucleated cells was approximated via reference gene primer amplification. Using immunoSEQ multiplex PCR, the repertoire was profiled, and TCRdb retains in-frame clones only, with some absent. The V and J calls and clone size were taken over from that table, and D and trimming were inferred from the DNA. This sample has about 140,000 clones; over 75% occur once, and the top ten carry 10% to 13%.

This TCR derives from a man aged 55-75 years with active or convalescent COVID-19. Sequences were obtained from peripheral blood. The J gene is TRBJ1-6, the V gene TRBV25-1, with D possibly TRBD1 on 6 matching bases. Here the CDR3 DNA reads TGTGCCAGCAGTGAATTTATGGGGGCGGATAATTCACCCCTCCACTTT. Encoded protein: CASSEFMGADNSPLHF.